A selection of T cell receptor beta chains follows, all from one sample in a study of CD8 T cells in Susac syndrome. MiXCR, run by TCRdb on the immunoSEQ multiplex PCR reads, gives a single entry per CDR3 protein. Here the sample spans about 430,000 distinct CDR3 sequences, around 85% being singletons. The sequenced sample consisted of CD8+ T cells from PBMCs. The receptors here all came from a human donor with multiple sclerosis. CDR3s include the opening cysteine and the closing phenylalanine or tryptophan. The D gene is left open where the match is weak. Clone sizes are given selectively: once, few, many, or a class where the clone is expanded.

clone size: -; D gene: TRBD2; J gene: TRBJ2-1; V gene: TRBV13; CDR3 protein: CASSLGGTSGANPGRYEQFF; CDR3 DNA: TGTGCCAGCAGCTTAGGAGGGACTAGCGGGGCCAACCCCGGACGCTATGAGCAGTTCTTC
clone size: -; D gene: -; J gene: TRBJ2-7; V gene: TRBV27; CDR3 protein: CTSRPGMNLYEQYF; CDR3 DNA: TGTACCAGCAGGCCTGGGATGAATCTCTACGAGCAGTACTTC
clone size: -; D gene: -; J gene: TRBJ1-1; V gene: TRBV4-2; CDR3 protein: CASSQTASSEAFF; CDR3 DNA: TGTGCCAGCAGCCAGACAGCCTCGAGTGAAGCTTTCTTT
clone size: -; D gene: -; J gene: TRBJ2-7; V gene: TRBV27; CDR3 protein: CASGGSSYEKYF; CDR3 DNA: TGTGCCAGCGGCGGTAGCTCCTACGAGAAGTACTTC
clone size: few; D gene: TRBD1; J gene: TRBJ2-5; V gene: TRBV6-1; CDR3 protein: CASRDRGLETQYF; CDR3 DNA: TGTGCCAGTAGGGACAGGGGGCTTGAGACCCAGTACTTC
clone size: -; D gene: TRBD2; J gene: TRBJ2-3; V gene: TRBV4-1; CDR3 protein: CASRQTSGATDTQYF; CDR3 DNA: TGCGCCAGCAGGCAGACTAGCGGGGCCACAGATACGCAGTATTTT
clone size: -; D gene: -; J gene: TRBJ2-7; V gene: TRBV3-1; CDR3 protein: CASSQVGKTADIYEQYF; CDR3 DNA: TGTGCCAGCAGCCAAGTCGGAAAGACAGCCGACATCTACGAGCAGTACTTC
clone size: -; D gene: TRBD2; J gene: TRBJ2-5; V gene: TRBV10-3; CDR3 protein: CAISEAGEETQYF; CDR3 DNA: TGTGCCATCAGTGAGGCGGGGGAAGAGACCCAGTACTTC
clone size: once; D gene: -; J gene: TRBJ2-1; V gene: TRBV7-9; CDR3 protein: CASSRTSGGSDEQFF; CDR3 DNA: TGTGCCAGCAGCCGGACAAGTGGAGGGTCCGATGAGCAGTTCTTC
clone size: -; D gene: TRBD2; J gene: TRBJ2-3; V gene: TRBV5-1; CDR3 protein: CASSLEGLAGLADTQYF; CDR3 DNA: TGCGCCAGCAGCTTGGAGGGACTAGCGGGATTGGCAGATACGCAGTATTTT
clone size: few; D gene: TRBD2; J gene: TRBJ2-1; V gene: TRBV11-2; CDR3 protein: CASSPGLGGHEQFF; CDR3 DNA: TGTGCCAGCAGCCCAGGACTAGGTGGGCATGAGCAGTTCTTC
clone size: -; D gene: -; J gene: TRBJ1-2; V gene: TRBV12-3/TRBV12-4; CDR3 protein: CASSWGYYYGYTF; CDR3 DNA: TGTGCCAGCAGTTGGGGGTACTACTATGGCTACACCTTC
clone size: -; D gene: -; J gene: TRBJ1-1; V gene: TRBV5-1; CDR3 protein: CASRKLQGAEEAFF; CDR3 DNA: TGCGCCAGCAGGAAGCTACAAGGCGCGGAGGAAGCTTTCTTT
clone size: -; D gene: -; J gene: TRBJ2-7; V gene: TRBV20-1; CDR3 protein: CSARDIESSYEQYF; CDR3 DNA: TGCAGTGCTCGTGACATTGAGAGCTCCTACGAGCAGTACTTC
clone size: -; D gene: TRBD2; J gene: TRBJ2-7; V gene: TRBV7-8; CDR3 protein: CASSLIGTTTYEQYF; CDR3 DNA: TGTGCCAGCAGCTTGATCGGGACTACCACCTACGAGCAGTACTTC
clone size: -; D gene: -; J gene: TRBJ2-6; V gene: TRBV11-2; CDR3 protein: CASSLDWRQGYSGANVLTF; CDR3 DNA: TGTGCCAGCAGCTTAGATTGGCGGCAGGGGTACTCTGGGGCCAACGTCCTGACTTTC
clone size: -; D gene: -; J gene: TRBJ1-5; V gene: TRBV2; CDR3 protein: CASRAGTVPNQPQHF; CDR3 DNA: TGTGCCAGCAGGGCCGGGACGGTACCCAATCAGCCCCAGCATTTT
clone size: -; D gene: -; J gene: TRBJ1-1; V gene: TRBV5-1; CDR3 protein: CASNPGGDTEAFF; CDR3 DNA: TGCGCCAGCAACCCGGGGGGAGACACTGAAGCTTTCTTT
clone size: -; D gene: TRBD2; J gene: TRBJ2-5; V gene: TRBV10-3; CDR3 protein: CAISESYLAAWYQETQYF; CDR3 DNA: TGTGCCATCAGTGAGTCATACCTAGCGGCCTGGTACCAAGAGACCCAGTACTTC
clone size: -; D gene: TRBD1; J gene: TRBJ1-3; V gene: TRBV5-5; CDR3 protein: CASSDPGQIAGNTIYF; CDR3 DNA: TGTGCCAGCAGTGATCCGGGACAGATCGCCGGAAACACCATATATTTT
clone size: once; D gene: -; J gene: TRBJ2-4; V gene: TRBV5-6; CDR3 protein: CASSLPPAGLENIQYF; CDR3 DNA: TGTGCCAGCAGCTTGCCACCTGCTGGTTTAGAAAACATTCAGTACTTC
clone size: -; D gene: TRBD1; J gene: TRBJ1-5; V gene: TRBV19; CDR3 protein: CAREGQGCQPQHF; CDR3 DNA: TGTGCCAGAGAAGGACAGGGGTGTCAGCCCCAGCATTTT
clone size: -; D gene: -; J gene: TRBJ2-2; V gene: TRBV20-1; CDR3 protein: CSARSRGQVTGELFF; CDR3 DNA: TGCAGTGCTAGGTCCAGGGGTCAGGTCACCGGGGAGCTGTTTTTT
clone size: -; D gene: -; J gene: TRBJ2-7; V gene: TRBV2; CDR3 protein: CASSEGGRKEYEQYF; CDR3 DNA: TGTGCCAGCAGTGAGGGTGGAAGGAAAGAGTACGAGCAGTACTTC
clone size: -; D gene: TRBD2; J gene: TRBJ2-3; V gene: TRBV7-9; CDR3 protein: CASSLAAGGPFTYF; CDR3 DNA: TGTGCCAGCAGCTTAGCAGCGGGGGGACCATTCACCTATTTT
clone size: -; D gene: -; J gene: TRBJ2-7; V gene: TRBV7-8; CDR3 protein: CASSLTQREQYF; CDR3 DNA: TGTGCCAGCAGCTTAACTCAGAGAGAGCAGTACTTC
clone size: -; D gene: -; J gene: TRBJ1-1; V gene: TRBV15; CDR3 protein: CATSRGTALNAEAFF; CDR3 DNA: TGTGCCACCAGCAGAGGGACAGCCTTGAACGCTGAAGCTTTCTTT
clone size: -; D gene: -; J gene: TRBJ1-5; V gene: TRBV12-3/TRBV12-4; CDR3 protein: CASVTGWDQPQHF; CDR3 DNA: TGTGCCAGCGTAACAGGGTGGGATCAGCCCCAGCATTTT
clone size: once; D gene: -; J gene: TRBJ1-4; V gene: TRBV5-5; CDR3 protein: CASSPDLGGGKLFF; CDR3 DNA: TGTGCCAGCAGCCCCGACCTAGGCGGCGGAAAACTGTTTTTT
clone size: few; D gene: -; J gene: TRBJ1-1; V gene: TRBV11-2; CDR3 protein: CASSLRERNTEAFF; CDR3 DNA: TGTGCCAGCAGCTTACGGGAAAGGAACACTGAAGCTTTCTTT
clone size: -; D gene: -; J gene: TRBJ2-7; V gene: TRBV6-5; CDR3 protein: CASSYSSRGGSYEQYF; CDR3 DNA: TGTGCCAGCAGTTACTCGAGTAGGGGTGGCTCCTACGAGCAGTACTTC
clone size: -; D gene: TRBD1; J gene: TRBJ1-6; V gene: TRBV2; CDR3 protein: CASSELTGGYNSPLHF; CDR3 DNA: TGTGCCAGCAGTGAATTGACAGGGGGATATAATTCACCCCTCCACTTT
clone size: -; D gene: TRBD1; J gene: TRBJ2-3; V gene: TRBV6-1; CDR3 protein: CASRPGDRAVDTQYF; CDR3 DNA: TGTGCCAGCAGACCAGGGGACAGGGCTGTGGATACGCAGTATTTT
clone size: -; D gene: -; J gene: TRBJ2-7; V gene: TRBV7-6; CDR3 protein: CASSSGLVAYEQYF; CDR3 DNA: TGTGCCAGCAGCTCGGGGTTGGTTGCCTACGAGCAGTACTTC
clone size: -; D gene: TRBD1; J gene: TRBJ2-3; V gene: TRBV20-1; CDR3 protein: CSAREGTGNTDTQYF; CDR3 DNA: TGCAGTGCTAGAGAAGGGACAGGAAACACAGATACGCAGTATTTT
clone size: -; D gene: TRBD1; J gene: TRBJ2-1; V gene: TRBV2; CDR3 protein: CASTQGYNEQFF; CDR3 DNA: TGTGCCAGCACACAGGGGTACAATGAGCAGTTCTTC
clone size: -; D gene: TRBD1; J gene: TRBJ1-1; V gene: TRBV25-1; CDR3 protein: CASSEWAGGNTEAFF; CDR3 DNA: TGTGCCAGCAGTGAATGGGCAGGGGGCAACACTGAAGCTTTCTTT
clone size: -; D gene: TRBD2; J gene: TRBJ2-7; V gene: TRBV20-1; CDR3 protein: CSARGSGGIYEQYF; CDR3 DNA: TGCAGTGCTAGGGGTAGCGGGGGGATCTACGAGCAGTACTTC
clone size: once; D gene: -; J gene: TRBJ2-1; V gene: TRBV7-3; CDR3 protein: CASSLNPVLPYNEQFF; CDR3 DNA: TGTGCCAGCAGCCTCAACCCGGTCTTACCTTACAATGAGCAGTTCTTC
clone size: -; D gene: -; J gene: TRBJ1-3; V gene: TRBV3-1; CDR3 protein: CASSQVGGGNTIYF; CDR3 DNA: TGTGCCAGCAGCCAAGTAGGGGGTGGAAACACCATATATTTT
clone size: -; D gene: -; J gene: TRBJ1-1; V gene: TRBV7-9; CDR3 protein: CASSLPRDPEAFF; CDR3 DNA: TGTGCCAGCAGCTTACCCCGGGACCCTGAAGCTTTCTTT
clone size: -; D gene: TRBD1; J gene: TRBJ2-7; V gene: TRBV6-5; CDR3 protein: CASSYSRTTGAFYEQYF; CDR3 DNA: TGTGCCAGCAGTTACTCGCGTACGACAGGGGCCTTCTACGAGCAGTACTTC
clone size: few; D gene: -; J gene: TRBJ2-6; V gene: TRBV27; CDR3 protein: CASSFPGANVLTF; CDR3 DNA: TGTGCCAGCAGTTTCCCGGGGGCCAACGTCCTGACTTTC
clone size: once; D gene: -; J gene: TRBJ2-1; V gene: TRBV4-1; CDR3 protein: CASSRPTGYNEQFF; CDR3 DNA: TGCGCCAGCAGCCGCCCGACAGGTTACAATGAGCAGTTCTTC
clone size: -; D gene: -; J gene: TRBJ2-7; V gene: TRBV27; CDR3 protein: CASSAGYAYEQYF; CDR3 DNA: TGTGCCAGCAGCGCAGGGTATGCCTACGAGCAGTACTTC
clone size: -; D gene: -; J gene: TRBJ2-7; V gene: TRBV13; CDR3 protein: CASGQGGFEQYF; CDR3 DNA: TGTGCCAGCGGACAGGGAGGGTTCGAGCAGTACTTC
clone size: -; D gene: -; J gene: TRBJ2-7; V gene: TRBV7-2; CDR3 protein: CTSSFGGGTYEQYF; CDR3 DNA: TGTACCAGCAGCTTTGGCGGCGGGACCTACGAGCAGTACTTC
clone size: -; D gene: -; J gene: TRBJ1-5; V gene: TRBV23-1; CDR3 protein: CASSPRSQHF; CDR3 DNA: TGCGCCAGCAGTCCCAGGTCCCAGCATTTT
clone size: -; D gene: -; J gene: TRBJ1-2; V gene: TRBV7-9; CDR3 protein: CASSSQDFYGYTF; CDR3 DNA: TGTGCCAGCAGCTCACAGGATTTCTATGGCTACACCTTC
clone size: -; D gene: -; J gene: TRBJ2-3; V gene: TRBV4-1; CDR3 protein: CASSQDGALDTQYF; CDR3 DNA: TGCGCCAGCAGCCAAGATGGGGCCCTAGATACGCAGTATTTT
clone size: once; D gene: -; J gene: TRBJ2-1; V gene: TRBV6-5; CDR3 protein: CASRYLGSPSYNEQFF; CDR3 DNA: TGTGCCAGCAGGTACCTCGGGAGTCCTTCCTACAATGAGCAGTTCTTC
clone size: -; D gene: TRBD2; J gene: TRBJ2-3; V gene: TRBV4-1; CDR3 protein: CASSLKVNLAGGTDTQYF; CDR3 DNA: TGCGCCAGCAGCCTCAAGGTCAATTTAGCGGGGGGCACAGATACGCAGTATTTT
clone size: -; D gene: -; J gene: TRBJ1-4; V gene: TRBV20-1; CDR3 protein: CSAAGVSNEKLFF; CDR3 DNA: TGCAGTGCCGCCGGGGTCTCAAATGAAAAACTGTTTTTT
clone size: once; D gene: -; J gene: TRBJ2-5; V gene: TRBV5-4; CDR3 protein: CASADSEAGWTQYF; CDR3 DNA: TGTGCCAGCGCGGACAGCGAGGCGGGGTGGACCCAGTACTTC
clone size: once; D gene: -; J gene: TRBJ2-5; V gene: TRBV6-5; CDR3 protein: CASSYSGKTQYF; CDR3 DNA: TGTGCCAGCAGTTACTCTGGGAAGACCCAGTACTTC
clone size: -; D gene: -; J gene: TRBJ1-1; V gene: TRBV19; CDR3 protein: CASSGRAFNTEAFF; CDR3 DNA: TGTGCCAGTAGCGGACGGGCTTTTAACACTGAAGCTTTCTTT
clone size: -; D gene: -; J gene: TRBJ1-6; V gene: TRBV25-1; CDR3 protein: CASSDGSPLHF; CDR3 DNA: TGTGCCAGCAGTGACGGGTCACCCCTCCACTTT